The clone carrying this T cell receptor (beta chain) was picked up a small number of times. TCRdb independently ran MiXCR on the RT-PCR reads; one entry per CDR3 protein. The table lists hundreds of thousands of distinct CDR3 sequences, around 15% of them singletons. The data stem from a study of patients and donors after allogeneic stem cell transplantation. The CDR3 has 16 residues. The source is a human donor who was either an allogeneic HSCT recipient or a stem cell or donor lymphocyte infusion donor (not recorded which). It is not recorded whose cells these are; they may come from a transplant donor. This chain links TRBV21-1 with TRBJ2-5; TRBD2, the D gene given by the table, was not confirmed from the DNA. TRBV21-1 is classified as a pseudogene. Sequenced input: blood, either unsorted or a sorted T cell fraction (not recorded which). The CDR3: CASSKERLPYQETQYF. CDR3 nucleotides: TGTGCCAGCAGCAAAGAACGACTCCCATATCAAGAGACCCAGTACTTC.